The clone carrying this T cell receptor beta chain was counted ten times or more. Its antigen is unknown. The entry originates in a study of CD8 T cells in ankylosing spondylitis. Broader study findings: A TCR beta motif of about eight highly homologous variants seemed to mark ankylosing spondylitis blood.

In TCRdb, the 5' RACE reads were re-called with MiXCR into one record per CDR3 protein. This sample carries some 840,000 distinct CDR3 sequences, around 11% of them seen once, and the ten largest clones take around 0.51%. The receptor was isolated from a male donor with ankylosing spondylitis. Material for sequencing was blood, either unsorted or a sorted T cell fraction (not recorded which).

CDR3 nucleotide sequence: TGCAGTGCTAGAGAGGGTACAGCTGGAAACACCATATATTTT. It codes for CSAREGTAGNTIYF. The chain couples TRBV20-1 to TRBJ1-3, with D unresolved. CDR1 and CDR2 from the germline V gene are DFQATT and SNEGSKA (reference sequence). V lost 0 bases, J lost 2 bases, and 8 bases lay in between. The CDR3 is 14 amino acids.